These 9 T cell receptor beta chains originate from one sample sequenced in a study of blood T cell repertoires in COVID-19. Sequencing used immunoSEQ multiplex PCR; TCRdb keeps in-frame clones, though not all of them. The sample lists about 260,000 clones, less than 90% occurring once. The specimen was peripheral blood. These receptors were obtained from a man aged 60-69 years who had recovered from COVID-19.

The CDR3 spells CASSPTTGKGYNEQFF. The CDR3 DNA follows: TGTGCCAGTAGTCCAACCACAGGGAAGGGTTACAATGAGCAGTTCTTC. V usage is TRBV19 and J usage is TRBJ2-1; perhaps TRBD1 as D (6 bases). CDR1 and CDR2 (germline): LNHDA, SQIVND (reference sequence). CDR3 size: 16 residues. V was cut by 5 bases and J by 4 bases, with 18 bases left in between. Using reference TRBV19 and TRBJ2-1 for the parts outside the CDR3, the full variable domain is DGGITQSPKYLFRKEGQNVTLSCEQNLNHDAMYWYRQDPGQGLRLIYYSQIVNDFQKGDIAEGYSVSREKKESFPLTVTSAQKNPTAFYLCASSPTTGKGYNEQFFGPGTRLTVL.

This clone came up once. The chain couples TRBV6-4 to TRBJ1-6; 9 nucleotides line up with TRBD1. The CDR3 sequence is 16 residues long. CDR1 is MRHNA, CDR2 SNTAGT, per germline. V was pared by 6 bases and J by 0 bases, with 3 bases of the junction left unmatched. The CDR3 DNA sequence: TGTGCCAGCAGACTACAGGGGGCCTCCTATAATTCACCCCTCCACTTT. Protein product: CASRLQGASYNSPLHF.

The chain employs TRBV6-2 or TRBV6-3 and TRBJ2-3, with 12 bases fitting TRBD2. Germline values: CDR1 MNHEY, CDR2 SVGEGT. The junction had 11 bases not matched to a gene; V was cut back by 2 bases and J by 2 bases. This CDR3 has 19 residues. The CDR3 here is CASSYLGTSGGRNTDTQYF. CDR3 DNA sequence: TGTGCCAGCAGTTACCTGGGTACTAGCGGGGGGAGGAACACAGATACGCAGTATTTT.

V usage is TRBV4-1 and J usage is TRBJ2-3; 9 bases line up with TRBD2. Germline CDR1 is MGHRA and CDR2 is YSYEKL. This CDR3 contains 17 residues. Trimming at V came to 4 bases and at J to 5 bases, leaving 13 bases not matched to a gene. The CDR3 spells CASSPSRGTSSEDTQYF. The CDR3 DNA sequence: TGCGCCAGCAGCCCATCTCGAGGGACTAGCTCAGAAGATACGCAGTATTTT.

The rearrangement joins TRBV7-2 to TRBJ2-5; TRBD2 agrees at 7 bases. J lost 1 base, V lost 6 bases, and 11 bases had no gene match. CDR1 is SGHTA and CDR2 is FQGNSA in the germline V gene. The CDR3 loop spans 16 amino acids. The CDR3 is CASSTAIGTTQETQYF. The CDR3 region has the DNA TGTGCCAGCAGTACAGCCATCGGGACTACCCAAGAGACCCAGTACTTC.

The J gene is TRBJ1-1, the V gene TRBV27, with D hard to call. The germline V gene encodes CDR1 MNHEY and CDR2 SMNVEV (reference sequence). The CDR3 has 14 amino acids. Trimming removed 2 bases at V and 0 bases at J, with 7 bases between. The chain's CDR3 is CASSLMSLNTEAFF. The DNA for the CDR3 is TGTGCCAGCAGTTTAATGTCTCTGAACACTGAAGCTTTCTTT.

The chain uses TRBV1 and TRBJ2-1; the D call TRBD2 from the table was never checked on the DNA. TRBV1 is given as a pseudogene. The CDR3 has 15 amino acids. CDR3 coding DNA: TGCACCAGCAGCCAAGACTCAGCGGGGGTGAATGAGCAGTTCTTC. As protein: CTSSQDSAGVNEQFF.

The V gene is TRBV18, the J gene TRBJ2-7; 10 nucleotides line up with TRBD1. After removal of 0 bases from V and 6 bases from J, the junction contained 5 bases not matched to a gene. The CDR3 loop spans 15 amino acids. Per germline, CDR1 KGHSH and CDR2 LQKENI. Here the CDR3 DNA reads TGTGCCAGCTCACCACCGACAGGGGGCTTTGCCGAGCAGTACTTC. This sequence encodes CASSPPTGGFAEQYF. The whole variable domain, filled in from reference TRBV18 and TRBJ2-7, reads NAGVMQNPRHLVRRRGQEARLRCSPMKGHSHVYWYRQLPEEGLKFMVYLQKENIIDESGMPKERFSAEFPKEGPSILRIQQVVRGDSAAYFCASSPPTGGFAEQYFGPGTRLTVT.

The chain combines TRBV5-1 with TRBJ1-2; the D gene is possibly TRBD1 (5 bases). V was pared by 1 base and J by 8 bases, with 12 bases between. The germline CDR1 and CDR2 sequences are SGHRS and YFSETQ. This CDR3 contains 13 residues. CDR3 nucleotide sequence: TGCGCCAGCAGCTTGTTAACAGGCGGAGGCTACACCTTC. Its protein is CASSLLTGGGYTF.